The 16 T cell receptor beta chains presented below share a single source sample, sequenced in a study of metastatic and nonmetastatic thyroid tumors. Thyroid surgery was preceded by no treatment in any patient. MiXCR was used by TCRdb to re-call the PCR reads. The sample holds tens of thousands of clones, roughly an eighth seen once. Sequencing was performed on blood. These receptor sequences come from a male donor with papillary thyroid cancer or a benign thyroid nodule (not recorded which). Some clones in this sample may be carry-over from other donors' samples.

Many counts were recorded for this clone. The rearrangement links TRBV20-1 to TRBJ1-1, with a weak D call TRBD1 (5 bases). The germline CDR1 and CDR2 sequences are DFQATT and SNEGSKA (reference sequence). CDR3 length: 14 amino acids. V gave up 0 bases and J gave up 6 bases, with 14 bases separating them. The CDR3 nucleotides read TGCAGTGCTAGAGATCCCAGGGTCAGTTCTGAAGCTTTCTTT. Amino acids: CSARDPRVSSEAFF.

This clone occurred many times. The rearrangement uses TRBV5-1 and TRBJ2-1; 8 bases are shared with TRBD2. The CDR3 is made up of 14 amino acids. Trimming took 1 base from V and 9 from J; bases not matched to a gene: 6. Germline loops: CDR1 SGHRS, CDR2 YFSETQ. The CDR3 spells CASSLTGGVTEQFF. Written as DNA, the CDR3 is TGCGCCAGCAGCTTGACGGGAGGGGTAACTGAGCAGTTCTTC.

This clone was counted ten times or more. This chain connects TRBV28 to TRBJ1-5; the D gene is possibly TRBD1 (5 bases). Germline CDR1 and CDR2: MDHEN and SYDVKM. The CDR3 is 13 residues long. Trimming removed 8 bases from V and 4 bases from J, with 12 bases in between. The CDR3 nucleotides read TGTGCCAGCCGACAGCGTTTTAATCAGCCCCAGCATTTT. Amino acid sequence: CASRQRFNQPQHF.

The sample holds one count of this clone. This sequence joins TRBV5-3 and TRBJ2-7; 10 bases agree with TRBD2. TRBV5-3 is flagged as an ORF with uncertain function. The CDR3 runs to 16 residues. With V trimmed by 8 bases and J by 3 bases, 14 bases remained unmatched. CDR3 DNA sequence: TGTGCCAGTACAGGGGAGCCTAGCGGGAGTTACTACGAGCAGTACTTC. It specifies CASTGEPSGSYYEQYF.

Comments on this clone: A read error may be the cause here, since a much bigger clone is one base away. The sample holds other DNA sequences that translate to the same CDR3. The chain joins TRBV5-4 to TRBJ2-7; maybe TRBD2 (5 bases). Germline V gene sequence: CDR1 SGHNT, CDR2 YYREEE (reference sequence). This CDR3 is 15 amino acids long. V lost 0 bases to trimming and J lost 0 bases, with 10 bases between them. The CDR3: CASSLGSGSSYEQYF. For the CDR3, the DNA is TGTGCCAGCAGCTTGGGGAGCGGTAGCTCCTACGAGCAGTACTTC. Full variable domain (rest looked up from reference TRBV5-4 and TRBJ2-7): ETGVTQSPTHLIKTRGQQVTLRCSSQSGHNTVSWYQQALGQGPQFIFQYYREEENGRGNFPPRFSGLQFPNYSSELNVNALELDDSALYLCASSLGSGSSYEQYFGPGTRLTVT.

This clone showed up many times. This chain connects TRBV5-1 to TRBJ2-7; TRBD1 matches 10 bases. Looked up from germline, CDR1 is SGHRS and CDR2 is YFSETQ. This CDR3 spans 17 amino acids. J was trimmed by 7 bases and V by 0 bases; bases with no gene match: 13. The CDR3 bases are TGCGCCAGCAGCTTGGCCCCAACGGGACAGGGGACCGGGGAGCAGTACTTC. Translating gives CASSLAPTGQGTGEQYF.

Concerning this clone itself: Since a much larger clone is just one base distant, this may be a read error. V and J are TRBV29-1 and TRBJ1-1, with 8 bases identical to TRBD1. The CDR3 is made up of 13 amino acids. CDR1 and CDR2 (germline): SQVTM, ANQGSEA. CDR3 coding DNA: TGCAGCGGCCGGACAGGGACGGACACTGAACCTTTCTTT. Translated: CSGRTGTDTEPFF. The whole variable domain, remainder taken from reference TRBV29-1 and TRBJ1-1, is SAVISQKPSRDICQRGTSLTIQCQVDSQVTMMFWYRQQPGQSLTLIATANQGSEATYESGFVIDKFPISRPNLTFSTLTVSNMSPEDSSIYLCSGRTGTDTEPFFGQGTRLTVV.

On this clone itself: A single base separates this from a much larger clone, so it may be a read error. CDR3 in amino acids: CASSEWGYEQYF. The CDR3 bases are TGTGCCAGCAGCGAGTGGGGCTACGAGCAGTACTTC. The V gene is TRBV9, the J gene TRBJ2-7; D is undetermined. This CDR3 region has 12 residues. CDR1 and CDR2 (germline): SGDLS, YYNGEE. Deletions cut 3 bases from V and 3 bases from J, with 7 bases between.

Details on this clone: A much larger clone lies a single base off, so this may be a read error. CDR3 sequence (DNA): TGCAGTGCTAGAGGAGTCCGGGCGAAAGAGACCCAGTACTTC. Protein sequence: CSARGVRAKETQYF. This chain connects TRBV20-1 to TRBJ2-5; D gene uncertain. The germline V and J ends were trimmed by 1 base and 3 bases, with 12 bases remaining between them. This CDR3 has 14 residues. Germline-derived CDR1 and CDR2 are DFQATT and SNEGSKA (reference sequence).

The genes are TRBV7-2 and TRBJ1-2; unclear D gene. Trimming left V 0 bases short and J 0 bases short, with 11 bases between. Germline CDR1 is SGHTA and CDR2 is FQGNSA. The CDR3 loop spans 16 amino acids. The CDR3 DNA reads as TGTGCCAGCAGCTTAGCGGGGTACAACCCTAACTATGGCTACACCTTC. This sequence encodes CASSLAGYNPNYGYTF.

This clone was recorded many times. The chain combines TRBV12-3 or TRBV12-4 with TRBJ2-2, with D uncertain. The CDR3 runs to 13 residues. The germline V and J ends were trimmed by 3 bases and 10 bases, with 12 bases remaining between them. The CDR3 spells CASSFFVAAELFF. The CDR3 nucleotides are TGTGCCAGCAGTTTTTTCGTGGCGGCGGAGCTGTTTTTT.

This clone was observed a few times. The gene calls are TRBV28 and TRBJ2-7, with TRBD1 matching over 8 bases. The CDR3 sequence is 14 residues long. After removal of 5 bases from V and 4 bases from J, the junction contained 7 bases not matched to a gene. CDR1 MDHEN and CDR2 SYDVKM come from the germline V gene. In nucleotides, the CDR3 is TGTGCCAGCAGTCTTACTGACAGGGGTTACGAGCAGTACTTC. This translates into CASSLTDRGYEQYF.

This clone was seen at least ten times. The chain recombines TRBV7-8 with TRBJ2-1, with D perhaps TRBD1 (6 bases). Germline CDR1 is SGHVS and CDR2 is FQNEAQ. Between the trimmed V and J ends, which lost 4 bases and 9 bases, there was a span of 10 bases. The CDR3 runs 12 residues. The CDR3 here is CASSSTRGEQFF. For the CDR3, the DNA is TGTGCCAGCAGCTCAACCAGGGGTGAGCAGTTCTTC.

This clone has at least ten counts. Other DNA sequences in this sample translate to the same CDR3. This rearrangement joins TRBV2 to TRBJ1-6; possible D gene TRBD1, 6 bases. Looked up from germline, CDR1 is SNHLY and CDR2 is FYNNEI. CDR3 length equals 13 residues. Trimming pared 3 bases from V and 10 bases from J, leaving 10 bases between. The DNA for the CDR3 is TGTGCCAGCAGTGAGGGCGGGGGCTCACCCCTCCACTTT. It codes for CASSEGGGSPLHF. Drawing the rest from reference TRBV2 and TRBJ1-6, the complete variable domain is EPEVTQTPSHQVTQMGQEVILRCVPISNHLYFYWYRQILGQKVEFLVSFYNNEISEKSEIFDDQFSVERPDGSNFTLKIRSTKLEDSAMYFCASSEGGGSPLHFGNGTRLTVT.

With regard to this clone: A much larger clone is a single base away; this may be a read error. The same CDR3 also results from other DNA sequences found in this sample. CDR3 nucleotides: TGTGCCTGGACCCCCCTTGGTTCGCAGTTCTTC. Translation: CAWTPLGSQFF. This chain joins TRBV30 and TRBJ2-1; D is uncertain. Germline CDR1 and CDR2: GTSNPN and SVGIG (reference sequence). The length of the CDR3 is 11 residues. V was pared by 4 bases and J by 12 bases, with 13 bases between.

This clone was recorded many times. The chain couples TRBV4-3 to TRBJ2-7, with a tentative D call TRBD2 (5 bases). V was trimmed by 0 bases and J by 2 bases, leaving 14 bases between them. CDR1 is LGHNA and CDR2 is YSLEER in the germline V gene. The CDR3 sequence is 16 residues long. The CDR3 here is CASSQDLNSDAYEQYF. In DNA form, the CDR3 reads TGCGCCAGCAGCCAAGATCTGAATAGCGACGCCTACGAGCAGTACTTC.